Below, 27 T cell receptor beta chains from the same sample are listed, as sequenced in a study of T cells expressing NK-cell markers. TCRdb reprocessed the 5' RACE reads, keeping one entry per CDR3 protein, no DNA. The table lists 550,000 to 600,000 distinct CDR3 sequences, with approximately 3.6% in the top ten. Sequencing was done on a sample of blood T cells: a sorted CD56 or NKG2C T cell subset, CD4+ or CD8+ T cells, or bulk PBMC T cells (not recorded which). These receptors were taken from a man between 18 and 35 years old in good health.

CDR3: CASILDGGGRDEQFF. V is TRBV12-3 or TRBV12-4 and J is TRBJ2-1; the TRBD2 assignment by TCRdb is unverifiable without DNA. The CDR3 consists of 15 residues.

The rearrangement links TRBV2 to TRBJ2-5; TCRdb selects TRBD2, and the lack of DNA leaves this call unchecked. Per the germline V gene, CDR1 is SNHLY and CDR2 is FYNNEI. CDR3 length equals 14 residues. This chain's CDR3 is CASQSTGLQETQYF. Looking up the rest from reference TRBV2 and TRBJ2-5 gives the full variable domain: EPEVTQTPSHQVTQMGQEVILRCVPISNHLYFYWYRQILGQKVEFLVSFYNNEISEKSEIFDDQFSVERPDGSNFTLKIRSTKLEDSAMYFCASQSTGLQETQYFGPGTRLLVL.

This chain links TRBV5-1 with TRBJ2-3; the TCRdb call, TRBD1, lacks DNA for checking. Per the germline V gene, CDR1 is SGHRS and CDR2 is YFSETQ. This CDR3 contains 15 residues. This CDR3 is CASSWGRRGEDTQYF.

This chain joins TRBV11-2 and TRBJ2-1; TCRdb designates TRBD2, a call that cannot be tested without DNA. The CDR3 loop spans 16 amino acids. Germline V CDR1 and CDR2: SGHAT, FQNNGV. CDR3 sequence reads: CASSSRLAGGMNEQFF.

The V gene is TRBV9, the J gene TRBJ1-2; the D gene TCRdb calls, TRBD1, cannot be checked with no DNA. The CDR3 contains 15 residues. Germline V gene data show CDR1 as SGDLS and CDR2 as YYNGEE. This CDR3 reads CASSPFGGGDYGYTF.

The CDR3: CASGGGTNTEAFF. The rearrangement uses TRBV10-2 and TRBJ1-1; TCRdb's D gene call, TRBD1, goes unchecked for lack of DNA. This CDR3 region has 13 residues. Germline assignment: CDR1 WSHSY and CDR2 SAAADI.

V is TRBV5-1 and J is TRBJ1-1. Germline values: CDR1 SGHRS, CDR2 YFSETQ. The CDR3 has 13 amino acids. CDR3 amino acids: CASKDITNTEAFF.

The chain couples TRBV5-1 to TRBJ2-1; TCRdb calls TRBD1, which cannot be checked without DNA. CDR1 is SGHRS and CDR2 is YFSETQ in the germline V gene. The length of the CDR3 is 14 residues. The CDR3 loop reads CASSLSGANNEQFF.

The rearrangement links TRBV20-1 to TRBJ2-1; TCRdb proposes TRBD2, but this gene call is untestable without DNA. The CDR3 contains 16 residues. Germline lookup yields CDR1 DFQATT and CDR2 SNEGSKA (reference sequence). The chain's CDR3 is CSARESSGKNYNEQFF.

This CDR3 is CASSLEGSTGNTIYF. The V and J genes are TRBV11-2 and TRBJ1-3. Germline V CDR1 and CDR2: SGHAT, FQNNGV. This CDR3 has 15 amino acids.

CDR3: CASSLDRSAAYEQYF. The rearrangement uses TRBV11-1 and TRBJ2-7; TCRdb designates TRBD1, a call that cannot be tested without DNA. From germline, CDR1 is SGHAT and CDR2 FQDESV (reference sequence). This CDR3 region has 15 residues.

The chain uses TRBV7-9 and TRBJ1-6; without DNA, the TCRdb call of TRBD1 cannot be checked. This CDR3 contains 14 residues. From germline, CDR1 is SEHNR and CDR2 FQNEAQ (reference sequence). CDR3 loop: CASTPGDRGSPLHF.

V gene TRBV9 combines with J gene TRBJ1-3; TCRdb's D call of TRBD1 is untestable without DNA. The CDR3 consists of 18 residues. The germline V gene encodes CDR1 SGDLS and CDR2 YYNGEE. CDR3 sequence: CASSVERGSEVFGNTIYF.

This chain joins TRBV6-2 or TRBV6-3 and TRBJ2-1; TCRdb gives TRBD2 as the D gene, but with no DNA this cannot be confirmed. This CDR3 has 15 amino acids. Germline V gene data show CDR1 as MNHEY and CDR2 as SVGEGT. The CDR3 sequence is CASSYSITGGSEQFF.

The CDR3: CASSPPPGHTNSPLHF. The chain couples TRBV7-8 to TRBJ1-6; the TCRdb D gene call, TRBD1, has no DNA to confirm it. This CDR3 has 16 amino acids. The germline V gene encodes CDR1 SGHVS and CDR2 FQNEAQ.

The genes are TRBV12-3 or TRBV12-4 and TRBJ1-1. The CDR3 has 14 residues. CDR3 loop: CASTPFEGNTEAFF.

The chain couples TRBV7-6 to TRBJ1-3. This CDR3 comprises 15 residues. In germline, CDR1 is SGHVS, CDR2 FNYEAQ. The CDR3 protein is CASSLGGQIGNTIYF.

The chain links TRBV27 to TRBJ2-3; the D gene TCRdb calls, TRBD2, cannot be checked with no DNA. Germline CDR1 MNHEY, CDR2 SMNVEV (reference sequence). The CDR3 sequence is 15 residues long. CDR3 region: CASSPDGAGLNTQYF.

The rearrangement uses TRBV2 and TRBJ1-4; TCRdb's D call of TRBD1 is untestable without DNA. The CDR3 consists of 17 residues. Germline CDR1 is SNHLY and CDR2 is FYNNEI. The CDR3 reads CASSEPPWGQGHEKLFF.

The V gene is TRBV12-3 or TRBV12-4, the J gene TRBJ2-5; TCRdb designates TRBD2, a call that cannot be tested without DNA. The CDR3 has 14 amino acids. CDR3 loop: CASNVAGLQETQYF.

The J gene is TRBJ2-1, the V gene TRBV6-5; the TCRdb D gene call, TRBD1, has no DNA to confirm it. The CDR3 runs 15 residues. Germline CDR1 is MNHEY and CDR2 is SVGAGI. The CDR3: CASSYRQGKIQEQFF.

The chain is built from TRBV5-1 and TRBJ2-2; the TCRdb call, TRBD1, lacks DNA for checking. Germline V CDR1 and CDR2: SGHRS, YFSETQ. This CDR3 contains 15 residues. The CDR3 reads CASTPGQQGAGELFF.

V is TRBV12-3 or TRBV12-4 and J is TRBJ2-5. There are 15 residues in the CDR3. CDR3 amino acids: CASSFSNRRAETQYF.

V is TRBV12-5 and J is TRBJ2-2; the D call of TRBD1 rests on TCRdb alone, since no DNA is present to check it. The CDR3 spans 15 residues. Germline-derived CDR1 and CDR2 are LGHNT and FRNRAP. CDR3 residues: CASGETGQPTGELFF.

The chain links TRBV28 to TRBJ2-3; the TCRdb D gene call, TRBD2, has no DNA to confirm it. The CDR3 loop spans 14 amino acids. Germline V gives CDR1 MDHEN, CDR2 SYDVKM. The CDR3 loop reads CASSREGRTDTQYF.

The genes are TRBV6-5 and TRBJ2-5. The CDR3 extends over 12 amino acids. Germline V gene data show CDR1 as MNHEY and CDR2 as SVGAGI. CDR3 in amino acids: CASSYSGQTQYF.

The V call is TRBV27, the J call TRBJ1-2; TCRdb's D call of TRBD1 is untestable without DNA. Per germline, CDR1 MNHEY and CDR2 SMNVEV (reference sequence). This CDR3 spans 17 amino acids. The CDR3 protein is CASRPDSSIRANYGYTF.